The 22 T cell receptor beta chains given below trace back to one sample, sequenced in a study of a mutant IDH1 vaccine in newly diagnosed glioma. As for time point: week 47, end of study. Each dose delivered 300 ug of mutant IDH1 20-mer peptide subcutaneously with imiquimod. Their specific antigens are unknown. The assay was immunoSEQ multiplex PCR, and TCRdb's table has in-frame clones only and misses some. The repertoire holds tens of thousands of clones, about nine tenths seen once, with about 2.2% in the top ten. Sequencing used PBMCs, obtained from a glioma patient whose treatment included an IDH1 peptide vaccine. The receptors stem from a middle-aged man with glioma.

The genes are TRBV10-1 and TRBJ2-3; 8 nucleotides line up with TRBD1. This CDR3 has 14 residues. Germline CDR1 reads WNHNN; CDR2 reads SYGVQD (reference sequence). Trimming cost V 5 bases and J 6 bases; bases outside gene matches: 7. The CDR3 DNA sequence: TGCGCCAGCAGTTCGGACAGGGCTGCTGATACGCAGTATTTT. Residues: CASSSDRAADTQYF.

V is TRBV6-1 and J is TRBJ1-5; no definite D call. Germline CDR1 and CDR2: MNHNS and SASEGT. The length of the CDR3 is 15 residues. Trimming removed 7 bases from V and 0 bases from J, with 13 bases in between. The CDR3 nucleotides are TGTGCCAGCAACCCGTTGCTAATTAGCAATCAGCCCCAGCATTTT. It yields the protein CASNPLLISNQPQHF.

This chain uses TRBV7-6 with TRBJ1-1; unclear D gene. CDR1 and CDR2 (germline): SGHVS, FNYEAQ. Trimming removed 4 bases from V and 0 bases from J, with 12 bases in between. The CDR3 totals 15 residues. The CDR3 coding sequence is TGTGCCAGCAGCTCTGACGCATTCTTGAACACTGAAGCTTTCTTT. Protein: CASSSDAFLNTEAFF. The variable domain in full, with the rest retrieved from reference TRBV7-6 and TRBJ1-1, is GAGVSQSPRYKVTKRGQDVALRCDPISGHVSLYWYRQALGQGPEFLTYFNYEAQQDKSGLPNDRFSAERPEGSISTLTIQRTEQRDSAMYRCASSSDAFLNTEAFFGQGTRLTVV.

This chain joins TRBV5-4 and TRBJ1-2, with 9 bases fitting TRBD1. Trimming took 0 bases from V and 5 from J; bases not matched to a gene: 5. CDR1 is SGHNT, CDR2 YYREEE, per germline (reference sequence). This CDR3 contains 15 residues. The CDR3 protein is CASSLGTGVFYGYTF. DNA of the CDR3: TGTGCCAGCAGCTTGGGGACAGGGGTTTTTTATGGCTACACCTTC. The full variable domain, its missing parts supplied by reference TRBV5-4 and TRBJ1-2, is ETGVTQSPTHLIKTRGQQVTLRCSSQSGHNTVSWYQQALGQGPQFIFQYYREEENGRGNFPPRFSGLQFPNYSSELNVNALELDDSALYLCASSLGTGVFYGYTFGSGTRLTVV.

V and J are TRBV7-8 and TRBJ2-2; the D call may be TRBD1 or TRBD2 (6 bases each). The ends were cut back, 6 bases at V and 6 bases at J, with 14 bases in the middle. This CDR3 region has 14 residues. The germline V gene encodes CDR1 SGHVS and CDR2 FQNEAQ. CDR3 in DNA: TGTGCCAGCAGGGAGAAAAGGGGGGCCGGGGAGCTGTTTTTT. Translated, it gives CASREKRGAGELFF.

The chain is built from TRBV19 and TRBJ2-3; 7 bases match TRBD1. Trimming cost V 5 bases and J 4 bases; bases outside gene matches: 9. The CDR3 length is 15 residues. Germline V gene data show CDR1 as LNHDA and CDR2 as SQIVND (reference sequence). The CDR3 is CASSRSLQGADTQYF. CDR3 in DNA: TGTGCCAGTAGTCGATCCCTTCAGGGGGCAGATACGCAGTATTTT.

The chain joins TRBV7-9 to TRBJ2-2; TRBD1 agrees at 7 bases. V shed 0 bases, J shed 0 bases, and the junction held 1 base outside the gene matches. Looked up from germline, CDR1 is SEHNR and CDR2 is FQNEAQ (reference sequence). The CDR3 loop spans 16 amino acids. The CDR3 DNA is TGTGCCAGCAGCTTAGCGACAGGGACGAACACCGGGGAGCTGTTTTTT. It codes for CASSLATGTNTGELFF.

The chain combines TRBV5-4 with TRBJ1-2; D is possibly TRBD1 (5 bases). V shed 0 bases and J shed 3 bases, with 21 bases lying between them. The CDR3 is 18 amino acids. Germline V gene data show CDR1 as SGHNT and CDR2 as YYREEE (reference sequence). As DNA, the CDR3 is TGTGCCAGCAGCTTGGCCATCAATCTAGGCCGGGGGGACTATGGCTACACCTTC. Protein sequence: CASSLAINLGRGDYGYTF.

V usage is TRBV28 and J usage is TRBJ2-7; 9 bases map to TRBD1. Losses at the gene ends were 10 bases for V and 5 bases for J; bases not matched to a gene: 9. CDR3 length equals 13 residues. From germline, CDR1 is MDHEN and CDR2 SYDVKM. Here the CDR3 DNA reads TGTGCCACTGTACAGGGGGCGCGGGACGAGCAGTACTTC. This codes for CATVQGARDEQYF.

The CDR3 DNA reads as TGTGCCAGCAGCTTGACACTGAACACCGGGGAGCTGTTTTTT. Its translation is CASSLTLNTGELFF. The chain links TRBV5-5 to TRBJ2-2; D is ambiguous. The ends were cut back, 1 base at V and 1 base at J, with 5 bases in the middle. The germline gives CDR1 SGHKS, CDR2 YYEKEE (reference sequence). The CDR3 has 14 residues.

This chain joins TRBV7-9 and TRBJ1-2, with a weak D call TRBD1 (5 bases). The CDR3 contains 13 residues. Germline V lookup: CDR1 SEHNR, CDR2 FQNEAQ (reference sequence). Trimming stripped 4 bases from V and 1 base from J, with 7 bases between. The CDR3 DNA follows: TGTGCCAGCAGCTCCCAGGGTAACTATGGCTACACCTTC. Amino acid sequence: CASSSQGNYGYTF.

The chain joins TRBV30 to TRBJ2-7, with a weak D call TRBD1 (5 bases). With 0 bases removed from V and 6 bases from J, the gap between germline ends came to 12 bases. Germline CDR1 is GTSNPN and CDR2 is SVGIG (reference sequence). This CDR3 contains 13 residues. Here the CDR3 reads CAWSVSRASEQYV. The CDR3 nucleotides are TGTGCCTGGAGTGTTTCCAGGGCCAGCGAGCAGTACGTC.

The chain is built from TRBV7-9 and TRBJ2-7, with a possible D match to TRBD1 (6 bases). CDR1 SEHNR and CDR2 FQNEAQ come from the germline V gene (reference sequence). This CDR3 contains 14 residues. Trimming cost V 1 base and J 8 bases, with 15 bases left between them. The CDR3 reads CASSLETGHRKQYF. The CDR3 DNA reads as TGTGCCAGCAGCTTAGAGACAGGACATCGCAAGCAGTACTTC.

The chain joins TRBV19 to TRBJ2-1, with a tentative D call TRBD1 (6 bases). The CDR3 spans 11 residues. Germline assignment: CDR1 LNHDA and CDR2 SQIVND (reference sequence). V was shortened by 5 bases and J by 10 bases, with 9 bases between the two germline ends. The CDR3 DNA sequence: TGTGCCAGTAGTGGGACACTAGAGCAGTTCTTC. Its protein product is CASSGTLEQFF.

This rearrangement joins TRBV18 to TRBJ2-1, with 10 bases fitting TRBD2. The CDR3 is 18 residues long. Germline-derived CDR1 and CDR2 are KGHSH and LQKENI. The trim removed 3 bases at V and 2 bases at J, leaving 10 bases unmatched. The CDR3 sequence: CASSPPPSSGGPYNEQFF. The CDR3 nucleotides are TGTGCCAGCTCACCTCCCCCTTCTAGCGGGGGACCCTACAATGAGCAGTTCTTC.

The chain couples TRBV11-2 to TRBJ2-5; 7 positions agree with TRBD2. Germline V gene lookup returns CDR1 SGHAT and CDR2 FQNNGV. With V trimmed by 1 base and J by 0 bases, 8 bases remained unmatched. CDR3 length: 17 residues. The CDR3 here is CASSLVAGRGNQETQYF. Here the CDR3 DNA reads TGTGCCAGCAGCTTAGTGGCGGGGCGGGGGAACCAAGAGACCCAGTACTTC.

The V call is TRBV2, the J call TRBJ2-7, with a weak D call TRBD2 (6 bases). The V gene's germline CDR1 is SNHLY and CDR2 FYNNEI. Deletions cut 4 bases from V and 3 bases from J, with 7 bases between. The CDR3 has 12 amino acids. CDR3 in DNA: TGTGCCAGCAGTGTGGAGGGCTACGAGCAGTACGTC. Translated, it gives CASSVEGYEQYV.

The chain couples TRBV6-5 to TRBJ2-3; D may correspond to TRBD1 or TRBD2 (5 bases each). The CDR3 loop spans 16 amino acids. Germline CDR1 MNHEY, CDR2 SVGAGI. The V end lost 4 bases, the J end lost 3 bases, and 17 bases lay between the germline ends. The CDR3 bases are TGTGCCAGCAGTTCAACCCGGGACGGGACGACAGATACGCAGTATTTT. It specifies CASSSTRDGTTDTQYF.

The V gene is TRBV15, the J gene TRBJ1-4; possibly TRBD1 for D (6 bases). The length of the CDR3 is 15 residues. Trimming cost V 3 bases and J 6 bases, with 14 bases left between them. Germline CDR1 LNHNV, CDR2 YYDKDF (reference sequence). The DNA of the CDR3 is TGTGCCACCAGCAGCGCTCCGGGGGGCGATGAAAAACTGTTTTTT. This gives the protein CATSSAPGGDEKLFF.

The rearrangement uses TRBV9 and TRBJ2-3, with D perhaps assigned TRBD1 or TRBD2 (6 bases each). Germline-derived CDR1 and CDR2 are SGDLS and YYNGEE. This CDR3 is built from 17 residues. Trimming took off 4 bases at V and 0 bases at J, with 18 bases between the two ends. In DNA form, the CDR3 reads TGTGCCAGCAGCCGCGGGGTGGGGGGCACTAGCACAGATACGCAGTATTTT. It is translated as CASSRGVGGTSTDTQYF.

This clone has just one count. This chain links TRBV9 with TRBJ2-3; no definite D call. The V and J ends lost 3 bases and 3 bases respectively, with 14 bases between them. The CDR3 has 15 residues. From germline, CDR1 is SGDLS and CDR2 YYNGEE. DNA of the CDR3: TGTGCCAGCAGCGGACGTACTTCCCCGACAGATACGCAGTATTTT. This translates into CASSGRTSPTDTQYF. The full variable domain, completed using reference TRBV9 and TRBJ2-3, is DSGVTQTPKHLITATGQRVTLRCSPRSGDLSVYWYQQSLDQGLQFLIQYYNGEERAKGNILERFSAQQFPDLHSELNLSSLELGDSALYFCASSGRTSPTDTQYFGPGTRLTVL.

V usage is TRBV28 and J usage is TRBJ2-7; 7 nucleotides align to TRBD1. Germline assignment: CDR1 MDHEN and CDR2 SYDVKM. V was clipped by 5 bases and J by 1 base; unmatched bases: 8. The CDR3 has 15 residues. The CDR3 bases are TGTGCCAGCAGTCCCCCCGGGACAGCGTCCTACGAGCAGTACGTC. This gives the protein CASSPPGTASYEQYV.